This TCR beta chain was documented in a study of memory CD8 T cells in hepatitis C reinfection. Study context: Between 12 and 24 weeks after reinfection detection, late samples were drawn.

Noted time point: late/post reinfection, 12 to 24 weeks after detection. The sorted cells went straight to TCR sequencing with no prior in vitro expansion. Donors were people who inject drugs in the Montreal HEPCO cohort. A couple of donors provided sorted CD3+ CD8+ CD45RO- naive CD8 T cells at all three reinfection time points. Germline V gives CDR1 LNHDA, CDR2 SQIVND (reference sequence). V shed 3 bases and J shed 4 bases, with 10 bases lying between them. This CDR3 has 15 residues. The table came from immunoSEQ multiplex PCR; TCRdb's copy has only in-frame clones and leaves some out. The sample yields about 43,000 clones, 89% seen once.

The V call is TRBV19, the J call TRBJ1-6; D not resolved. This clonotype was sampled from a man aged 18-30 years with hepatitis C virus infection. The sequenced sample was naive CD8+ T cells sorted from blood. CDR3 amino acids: CASSIGSFYNSPLHF. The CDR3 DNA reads TGTGCCAGTAGTATCGGGTCTTTTTATAATTCACCCCTCCACTTT.